This section outlines one TCR beta chain sequence together with its context. The record originates from a study of blood T cell repertoires in COVID-19. For the study at large: Italy, Spain and the United States were the sources of the convalescent and acute COVID-19 samples.

V was trimmed by 1 base and J by 4 bases, leaving 6 bases between them. The CDR3 runs to 13 residues. Germline loops: CDR1 MNHEY, CDR2 SMNVEV (reference sequence). Per the original data handling: Estimates of nucleated cell counts were drawn from the amplification of reference gene primers. Clones were read by immunoSEQ multiplex PCR, and TCRdb kept only the in-frame ones, dropping some. That table is the source of V, J and clone size, and D and trimming were worked out from the DNA. The sample carries 50,000 to 65,000 clones, about four fifths recorded once. The chain links TRBV27 to TRBJ2-3; D unresolved. Material: peripheral blood. The source is an older woman with acute or convalescent COVID-19. CDR3: CASSLYRADTQYF. In nucleotides, the CDR3 is TGTGCCAGCAGTTTATACCGGGCAGATACGCAGTATTTT.